This entry concerns a single TCR beta chain. Per the authors' pipeline: Reference gene primer amplification in the assay estimated nucleated cell counts. Clones were read by immunoSEQ multiplex PCR, and TCRdb kept only the in-frame ones, dropping some. V, J and clone size derive from that table, while D and trimming were established from the DNA sequence. The sample includes 130,000 to 150,000 clones, around three quarters of them seen just once. This sample is part of a study of blood T cell repertoires in COVID-19. As for the study in general: Researchers got acute and convalescent COVID-19 samples from the United States, Italy and Spain. PBMCs, B-cell-depleted T cells, or T cells were the source of the cDNA or gDNA that made up the material.

In germline, CDR1 is KGHDR, CDR2 SFDVKD. Trimming took 3 bases from V and 4 from J, leaving 8 bases between them. CDR3 length: 14 residues. The sample was peripheral blood. This receptor was identified in a man aged 55 to 69 with acute or convalescent COVID-19. The chain couples TRBV24-1 to TRBJ2-2; D may be TRBD2 (7 bases). CDR3 sequence (DNA): TGTGCCACCAGTGATCGGGGGGCCACCGGGGAGCTGTTTTTT. Translating gives CATSDRGATGELFF.